The 18 T cell receptor beta chains below all came from one sample that was sequenced in a study of T cell clusters in autoimmune cytopenias. TRB amplification used 250 ng of peripheral blood genomic DNA. TRB rearrangements were amplified by touch-down multiplex PCR with mixed TRB-A/B primers. From the multiplex PCR reads, TCRdb lists one entry per CDR3 protein and no DNA. The listing contains 5,500 to 8,500 distinct CDR3 sequences. The sequenced material came from peripheral blood. The source of these receptors is a human donor with an autoimmune cytopenia or autoimmune hepatitis (not recorded which).

This chain links TRBV30 with TRBJ1-2; TCRdb selects TRBD1, and the lack of DNA leaves this call unchecked. Germline loops: CDR1 GTSNPN, CDR2 SVGIG (reference sequence). CDR3 length: 13 residues. The CDR3 is CASTTGRNYGYTF.

Frequency places this clonotype as medium-sized (0.01 to 0.1%). The V call is TRBV6-5, the J call TRBJ1-4; TCRdb lists TRBD1, though no DNA is available to test this call. CDR3 length: 15 residues. Per germline, CDR1 MNHEY and CDR2 SVGAGI. The CDR3 region is CASRETGSTNEKLFF.

V gene TRBV12-3 or TRBV12-4 combines with J gene TRBJ2-5; TCRdb indicates TRBD1, and absent DNA this call remains unverified. CDR3 size: 14 residues. The CDR3 sequence: CASSRTDKQETQYF.

According to its frequency, this clonotype is medium-sized. V and J are TRBV5-6 and TRBJ2-3; checking the TCRdb D call of TRBD1 is not possible without DNA. In germline, CDR1 is SGHDT, CDR2 YYEEEE. CDR3 length: 15 residues. The CDR3 protein is CASSKTTGAADTQYF.

The chain combines TRBV11-1 with TRBJ1-1; TCRdb's assignment of TRBD1 cannot be checked, as there is no DNA. Germline V gives CDR1 SGHAT, CDR2 FQDESV (reference sequence). The CDR3 runs to 13 residues. CDR3 loop: CASSGTGGTEAFF.

The chain carries TRBV27 and TRBJ2-1; checking the TCRdb D call of TRBD2 is not possible without DNA. This CDR3 has 17 amino acids. Looked up from germline, CDR1 is MNHEY and CDR2 is SMNVEV (reference sequence). The CDR3 spells CASTRLAGGHSYNEQFF.

This chain joins TRBV12-3 or TRBV12-4 and TRBJ2-3; TCRdb selects TRBD2, and the lack of DNA leaves this call unchecked. This CDR3 has 15 amino acids. CDR3 amino acids: CASSSGTPSTDTQYF.

The genes are TRBV5-4 and TRBJ2-3; checking the TCRdb D call of TRBD2 is not possible without DNA. CDR1 is SGHNT, CDR2 YYREEE, per germline (reference sequence). This CDR3 is built from 17 residues. The CDR3 reads CASTPNSGTSYTDTQYF.

V is TRBV19 and J is TRBJ1-5; checking the TCRdb D call of TRBD1 is not possible without DNA. Germline CDR1 LNHDA, CDR2 SQIVND (reference sequence). The CDR3 has 15 amino acids. The CDR3 sequence is CASSLGQRSNQPQHF.

V usage is TRBV19 and J usage is TRBJ1-2. CDR1 LNHDA and CDR2 SQIVND come from the germline V gene (reference sequence). The CDR3 loop spans 12 amino acids. CDR3 region: CASTEDHYGYTF.

The rearrangement joins TRBV5-5 to TRBJ2-7; TCRdb's assignment of TRBD2 cannot be checked, as there is no DNA. The CDR3 sequence is 16 residues long. Looked up from germline, CDR1 is SGHKS and CDR2 is YYEKEE (reference sequence). The CDR3 sequence is CASSGNRGLAGYEQYF. Based on the CDR3 plus reference TRBV5-5 and TRBJ2-7, the full variable domain is DAGVTQSPTHLIKTRGQQVTLRCSPISGHKSVSWYQQVLGQGPQFIFQYYEKEERGRGNFPDRFSARQFPNYSSELNVNALLLGDSALYLCASSGNRGLAGYEQYFGPGTRLTVT.

Frequency places this clonotype as medium-sized. V usage is TRBV6-1 and J usage is TRBJ2-3; TCRdb indicates TRBD2, and absent DNA this call remains unverified. Germline CDR1 MNHNS, CDR2 SASEGT. This CDR3 region has 14 residues. CDR3: CASTKLGGEDTQYF.

The rearrangement uses TRBV12-3 or TRBV12-4 and TRBJ2-1. There are 15 residues in the CDR3. The CDR3 region is CASSSSGRFYNEQFF.

This chain connects TRBV6-6 to TRBJ2-7; the TRBD1 assignment by TCRdb is unverifiable without DNA. This CDR3 has 13 amino acids. Per the germline V gene, CDR1 is MNHNY and CDR2 is SVGAGI (reference sequence). The CDR3 sequence: CASSTPGSYEQYF.

The chain carries TRBV30 and TRBJ1-3. The CDR3 spans 13 residues. The germline V gene encodes CDR1 GTSNPN and CDR2 SVGIG (reference sequence). CDR3: CAWIPSSGNTIYF.

The V gene is TRBV19, the J gene TRBJ2-3; TCRdb outputs TRBD2, but without DNA this stays unchecked. This CDR3 contains 14 residues. Germline V gives CDR1 LNHDA, CDR2 SQIVND (reference sequence). The CDR3 here is CASKKKRESDTQYF. Drawing the rest from reference TRBV19 and TRBJ2-3, the complete variable domain is DGGITQSPKYLFRKEGQNVTLSCEQNLNHDAMYWYRQDPGQGLRLIYYSQIVNDFQKGDIAEGYSVSREKKESFPLTVTSAQKNPTAFYLCASKKKRESDTQYFGPGTRLTVL.

The V gene is TRBV27, the J gene TRBJ2-7; without DNA, the TCRdb call of TRBD2 cannot be checked. In germline, CDR1 is MNHEY, CDR2 SMNVEV (reference sequence). This CDR3 spans 15 amino acids. The CDR3 reads CASSLNRDYQEEQYF.

The J gene is TRBJ1-1, the V gene TRBV6-2 or TRBV6-3; TCRdb designates TRBD1, a call that cannot be tested without DNA. The germline CDR1 and CDR2 sequences are MNHEY and SVGEGT. CDR3 size: 15 residues. The CDR3 here is CASSPWTGGQTEAFF.